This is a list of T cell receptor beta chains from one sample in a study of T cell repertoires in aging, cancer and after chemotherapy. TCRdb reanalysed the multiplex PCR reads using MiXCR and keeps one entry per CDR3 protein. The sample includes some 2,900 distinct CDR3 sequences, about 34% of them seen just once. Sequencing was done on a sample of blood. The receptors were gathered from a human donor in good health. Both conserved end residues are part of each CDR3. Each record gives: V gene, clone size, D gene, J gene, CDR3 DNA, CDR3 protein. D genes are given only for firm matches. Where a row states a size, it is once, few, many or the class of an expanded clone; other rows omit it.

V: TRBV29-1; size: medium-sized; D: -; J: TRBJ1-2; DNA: TGCAGCGTTGATCAGGCAGGGGCGGGTGGCTACACCTTC; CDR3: CSVDQAGAGGYTF
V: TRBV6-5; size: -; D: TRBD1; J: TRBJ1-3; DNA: TGTGCCAGCAGCAGAAATCCCGGGACAGGGGTCGGAAACACCATATATTTT; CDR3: CASSRNPGTGVGNTIYF
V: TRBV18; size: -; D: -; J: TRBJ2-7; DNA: TGTGCCAGCTCACTAGGGACGGAGGGCGAGCAGTACTTC; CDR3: CASSLGTEGEQYF
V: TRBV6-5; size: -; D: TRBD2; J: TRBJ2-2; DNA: TGTGCCAGCAGGGTGACTAGCGGGGGGGGCAACACCGGGGAGCTGTTTTTT; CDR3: CASRVTSGGGNTGELFF
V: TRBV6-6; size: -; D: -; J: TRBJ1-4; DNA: TGTGCCAGCACCACGGGCCGGGGGCGAGAAAAACTGTTTTTT; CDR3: CASTTGRGREKLFF
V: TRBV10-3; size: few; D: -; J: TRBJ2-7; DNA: TGTGCCATCGTTGGCAGTCTCGTGGAGCAGTACTTC; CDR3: CAIVGSLVEQYF
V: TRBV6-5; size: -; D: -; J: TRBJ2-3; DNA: TGTGCCAGCAGTTTTGTGGGAATTTCGACAGATACGCAGTATTTT; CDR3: CASSFVGISTDTQYF
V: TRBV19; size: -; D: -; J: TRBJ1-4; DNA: TGTGCCAGTAGGACCCAAAAGGAGGAAAAACTGTTTTTT; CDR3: CASRTQKEEKLFF
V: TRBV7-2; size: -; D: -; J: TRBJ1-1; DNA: TGTGCCAGCAGCGCATACAACACTGAAGCTTTCTTT; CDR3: CASSAYNTEAFF
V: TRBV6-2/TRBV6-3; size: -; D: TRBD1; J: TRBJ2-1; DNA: TGTGCCAGCAGTTACCTGACAGGGGGCAATGAGCAGTTCTTC; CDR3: CASSYLTGGNEQFF
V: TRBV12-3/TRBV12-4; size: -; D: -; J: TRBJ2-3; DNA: TGTGCCAGCAGTTCCCAGGAGGATGGGTTCACAGATACGCAGTATTTT; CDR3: CASSSQEDGFTDTQYF
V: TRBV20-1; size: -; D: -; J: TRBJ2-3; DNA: TGCAGTGCTAGAGGCGAGGGCACAGATACGCAGTATTTT; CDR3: CSARGEGTDTQYF
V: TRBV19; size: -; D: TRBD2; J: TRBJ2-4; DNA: TGTGCCAGTAGTATAGATTTGGGGGGGGGGGACATTCAGTACTTC; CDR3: CASSIDLGGGDIQYF
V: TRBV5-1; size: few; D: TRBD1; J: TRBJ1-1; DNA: TGCGCCAGCAGCCAGGACAGGGCGGACACTGAAGCTTTCTTT; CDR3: CASSQDRADTEAFF
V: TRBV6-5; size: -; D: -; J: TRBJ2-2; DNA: TGTGCCAGCAGACGTATACAGGGGAGGGGGAACACCGGGGAGCTGTTTTTT; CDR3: CASRRIQGRGNTGELFF
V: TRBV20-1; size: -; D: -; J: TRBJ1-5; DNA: TGCAGTGCTATTTCCGGGGGCGCGGGGAGCAATCAGCCCCAGCATTTT; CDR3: CSAISGGAGSNQPQHF
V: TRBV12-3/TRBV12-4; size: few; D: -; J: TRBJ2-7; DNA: TGTGCCAGCACCTCGGGAAGGGGCTACGAGCAGTACTTC; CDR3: CASTSGRGYEQYF
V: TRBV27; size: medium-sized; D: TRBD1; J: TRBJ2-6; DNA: TGTGCCAGCAGTCTGACAGGGGCTGGGGCCAACGTCCTGACTTTC; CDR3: CASSLTGAGANVLTF
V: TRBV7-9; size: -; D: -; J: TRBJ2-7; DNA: TGTGCCAGCAGCAAAACTGGACCCTACGAGCAGTACTTC; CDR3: CASSKTGPYEQYF
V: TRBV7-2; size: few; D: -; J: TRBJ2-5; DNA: TGTGCCAGCAGCCCGGGACTTTATCAAGGGGAGACCCAGTACTTC; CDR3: CASSPGLYQGETQYF
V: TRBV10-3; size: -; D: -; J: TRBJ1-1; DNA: TGTGCCATCAGTCCGGTCGGCAAACTTCACACTGAAGCTTTCTTT; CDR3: CAISPVGKLHTEAFF
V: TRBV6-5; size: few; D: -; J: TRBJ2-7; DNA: TGTGCCAGCAGTTACTCCCCCATGGGGTCCTACGAGCAGTACTTC; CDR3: CASSYSPMGSYEQYF
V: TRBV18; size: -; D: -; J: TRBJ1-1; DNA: TGTGCCAGCTCACACGAGGTGGTGGACACTGAAGCTTTCTTT; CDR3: CASSHEVVDTEAFF
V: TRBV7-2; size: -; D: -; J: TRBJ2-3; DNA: TGTGCCAGCAGCGCACAGGGTAATACAGATACGCAGTATTTT; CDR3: CASSAQGNTDTQYF
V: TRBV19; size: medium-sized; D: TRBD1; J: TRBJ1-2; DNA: TGTGCCAGTAGTATCGGACAGGGTAACTATGGCTACACCTTC; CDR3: CASSIGQGNYGYTF
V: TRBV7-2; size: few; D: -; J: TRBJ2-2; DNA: TGTGCCAGCACCCCCGCAGGGAATCCCGGGGAGCTGTTTTTT; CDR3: CASTPAGNPGELFF
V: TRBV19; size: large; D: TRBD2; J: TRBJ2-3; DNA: TGTGCCAGTGCGGGGGGGGATACGCAGTATTTT; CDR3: CASAGGDTQYF
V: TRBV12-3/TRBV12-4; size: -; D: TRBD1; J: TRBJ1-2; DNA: TGTGCCAGCAGTTCCCCCCCCGGGACAGGGAGCTATGGCTACACCTTC; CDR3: CASSSPPGTGSYGYTF
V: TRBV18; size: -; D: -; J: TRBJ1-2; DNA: TGTGCCAGCTCACCACTCACAGTGAGGCATGGCTACACCTTC; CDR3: CASSPLTVRHGYTF
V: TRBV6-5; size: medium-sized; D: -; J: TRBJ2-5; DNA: TGTGCCAGCAGTTACTCGGAGTGGCAAGAGACCCAGTACTTC; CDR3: CASSYSEWQETQYF
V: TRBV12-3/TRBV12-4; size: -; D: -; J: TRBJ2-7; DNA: TGTGCCAGCAGGTACGGGACACTTTACGAGCAGTACTTC; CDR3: CASRYGTLYEQYF
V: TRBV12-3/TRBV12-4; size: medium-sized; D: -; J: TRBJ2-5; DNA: TGTGCCAGCAGCTTAGGTCCCCAAGAGACCCAGTACTTC; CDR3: CASSLGPQETQYF
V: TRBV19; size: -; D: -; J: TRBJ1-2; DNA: TGTGCCAGTAGTATACAGGGCAGTGGCTACACCTTC; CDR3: CASSIQGSGYTF
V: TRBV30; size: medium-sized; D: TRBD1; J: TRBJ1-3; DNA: TGTGCCTGGAGTCGGGACAGTGGCTCTGGAAACACCATATATTTT; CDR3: CAWSRDSGSGNTIYF
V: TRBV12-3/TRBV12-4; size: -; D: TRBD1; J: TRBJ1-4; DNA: TGTGCCAGCAGTTCCGGACAGGGCGGCTATGAAAAACTGTTTTTT; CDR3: CASSSGQGGYEKLFF
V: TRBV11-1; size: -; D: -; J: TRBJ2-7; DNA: TGTGCCAGCAGCTTAGATAGAGGACGCTCCTACGAGCAGTACTTC; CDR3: CASSLDRGRSYEQYF
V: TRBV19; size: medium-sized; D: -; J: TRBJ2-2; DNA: TGTGCCAGTAGCATAGACGGTTACACCGGGGAGCTGTTTTTT; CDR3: CASSIDGYTGELFF
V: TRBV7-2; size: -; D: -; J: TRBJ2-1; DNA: TGTGCCAGCAGCTTAGCTGGGGCCCCCTACAATGAGCAGTTCTTC; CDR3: CASSLAGAPYNEQFF
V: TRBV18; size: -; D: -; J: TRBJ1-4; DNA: TGTGCCAGCTCACCTGGCAGGAATGAAAAACTGTTTTTT; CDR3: CASSPGRNEKLFF
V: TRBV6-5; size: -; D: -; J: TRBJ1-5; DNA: TGTGCCAGCAGTGAGAAACAGGGTTGGGGTCAGCCCCAGCATTTT; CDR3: CASSEKQGWGQPQHF
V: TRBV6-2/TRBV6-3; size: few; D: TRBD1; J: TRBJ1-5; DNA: TGTGCCAGCACGGGGGAGACAGGGGTCAGGCAGCCCCAGCATTTT; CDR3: CASTGETGVRQPQHF
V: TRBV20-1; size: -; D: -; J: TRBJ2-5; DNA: TGCAGTGCTAGTCCCCAGCAAGAGACCCAGTACTTC; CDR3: CSASPQQETQYF
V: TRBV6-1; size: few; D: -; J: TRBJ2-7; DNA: TGTGCCAGCAGTACAATTCTCTCCTACGAGCAGTACTTC; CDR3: CASSTILSYEQYF
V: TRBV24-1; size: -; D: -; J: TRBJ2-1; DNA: TGTGCCACTTCTAAGGGGAGCTCCTACAATGAGCAGTTCTTC; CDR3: CATSKGSSYNEQFF
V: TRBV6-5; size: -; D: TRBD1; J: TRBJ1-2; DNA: TGTGCCATCAGTGACGACAGGGGGTATGGCTACACCTTC; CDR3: CAISDDRGYGYTF
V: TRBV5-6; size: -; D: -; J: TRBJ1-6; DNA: TGTGCCAGCAGCTTTCGGACCGCGGGCAATTCACCCCTCCACTTT; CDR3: CASSFRTAGNSPLHF
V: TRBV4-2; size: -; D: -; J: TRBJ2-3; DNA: TGTGCCAGCAGCCAAGCCAGGGGGGTTAGCGGGGCCCCAGATACGCAGTATTTT; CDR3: CASSQARGVSGAPDTQYF
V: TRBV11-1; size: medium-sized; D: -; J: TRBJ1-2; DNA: TGTGCCAGCAGGGGCCCAGGCGGGGGCTACACCTTC; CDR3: CASRGPGGGYTF
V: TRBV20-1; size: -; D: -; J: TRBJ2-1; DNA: TGCAGTGCTAGACCTCCGACACGAAACAATGAGCAGTTCTTC; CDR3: CSARPPTRNNEQFF
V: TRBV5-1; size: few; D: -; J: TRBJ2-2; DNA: TGCGCCAGCAGCTCCACGACTTCGGGGGAGCTGTTTTTT; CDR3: CASSSTTSGELFF
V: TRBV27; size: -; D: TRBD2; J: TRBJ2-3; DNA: TGTGCCAGCAGTCCCGGGACTAGCGGGGGGACTAGCACAGATACGCAGTATTTT; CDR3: CASSPGTSGGTSTDTQYF
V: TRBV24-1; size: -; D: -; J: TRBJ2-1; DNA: TGTGCCACCAGTGACGACAGGACCAATGAGCAGTTCTTC; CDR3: CATSDDRTNEQFF
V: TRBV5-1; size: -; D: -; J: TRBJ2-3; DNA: TGCGCCAGCAGCTTACAGGGTAGGACAGATACGCAGTATTTT; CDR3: CASSLQGRTDTQYF
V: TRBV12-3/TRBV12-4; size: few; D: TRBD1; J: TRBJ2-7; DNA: TGTGCCAGCAGTTTAGACCCTCCCGACAGGGCTAATCAGTACTTC; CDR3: CASSLDPPDRANQYF
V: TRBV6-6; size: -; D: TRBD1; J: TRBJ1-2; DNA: TGTGCCAGCAGTTACCGACAGGGCGGGGGCTACACCTTC; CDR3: CASSYRQGGGYTF
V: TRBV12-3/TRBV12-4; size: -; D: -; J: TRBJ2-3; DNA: TGTGCCAGCAGTTTACTCAGGACAGATACGCAGTATTTT; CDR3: CASSLLRTDTQYF
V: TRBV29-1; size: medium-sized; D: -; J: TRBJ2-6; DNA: TGCAGCGTTGAAGTTGGGAACTCTGGGGCCAACGTCCTGACTTTC; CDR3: CSVEVGNSGANVLTF